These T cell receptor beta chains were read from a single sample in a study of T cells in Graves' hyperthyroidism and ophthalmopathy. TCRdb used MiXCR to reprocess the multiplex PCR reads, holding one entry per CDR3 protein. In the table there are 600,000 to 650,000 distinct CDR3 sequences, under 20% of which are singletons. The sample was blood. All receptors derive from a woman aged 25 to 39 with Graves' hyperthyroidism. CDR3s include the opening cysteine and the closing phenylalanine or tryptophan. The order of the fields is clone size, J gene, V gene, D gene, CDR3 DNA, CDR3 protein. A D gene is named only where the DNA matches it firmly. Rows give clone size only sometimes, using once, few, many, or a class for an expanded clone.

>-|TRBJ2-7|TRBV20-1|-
TGCAGTGCCCAAGAGGGATTCGATTCCTACGAGCAGTACTTC
CSAQEGFDSYEQYF
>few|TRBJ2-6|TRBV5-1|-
TGCGCCAGCTCAAGGGTAACTGGGGCCAACGTCCTGACTTTC
CASSRVTGANVLTF
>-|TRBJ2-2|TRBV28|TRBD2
TGTGCCAGCAGTTCAAGGACTAGCGGGAGGCCCACCGGGGAGCTGTTTTTT
CASSSRTSGRPTGELFF
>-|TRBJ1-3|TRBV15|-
TGTGCCACCAGCAGAGTATTCGACAACTCTGGAAACACCATATATTTT
CATSRVFDNSGNTIYF
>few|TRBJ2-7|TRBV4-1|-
TGCGCCAGCAGCCAACAATTTGGGACGGACCCTCGGGAGCAGTACTTC
CASSQQFGTDPREQYF
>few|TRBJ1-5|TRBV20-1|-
TGCAGCCCCACGGGGGGGAATCAGCCCCAGCATTTT
CSPTGGNQPQHF
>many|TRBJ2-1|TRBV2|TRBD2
TGTGCCAGCAGTGAATCCCGGACTAGCGGGAGAGCTCAAAACTCCTACAATGAGCAGTTCTTC
CASSESRTSGRAQNSYNEQFF
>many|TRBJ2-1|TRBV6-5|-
TGTGCCAGCAGTTACTATTCGACGGGGAATGAGCAGTTCTTC
CASSYYSTGNEQFF
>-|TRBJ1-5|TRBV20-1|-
TGCAGTGCTGAAACCAGACAGTTTATGAGCAATCAGCCCCAGCATTTT
CSAETRQFMSNQPQHF
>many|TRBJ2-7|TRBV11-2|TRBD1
TGTGCCAGCAGCCCCGGGACAGGGGATCACGAGCAGTACTTC
CASSPGTGDHEQYF
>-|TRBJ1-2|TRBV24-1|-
TGTGCCACCAGTGATACAGGACTCGGTGGCTACACCTTC
CATSDTGLGGYTF
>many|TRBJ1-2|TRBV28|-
TGTGCCAGCAGTCCCTGGACACTGCGAGTAACTAACTATGGCTACACCTTC
CASSPWTLRVTNYGYTF
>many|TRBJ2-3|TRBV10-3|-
TGTGCCACGCTATATTCAGATACGCAGTATTTT
CATLYSDTQYF
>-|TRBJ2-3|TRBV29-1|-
TGCAGCGTGGTAGACACAGATACGCAGTATTTT
CSVVDTDTQYF
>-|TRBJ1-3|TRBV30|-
TGTGCCTGGAGTGTACGAGCAACCTCTGGAAACACCATATATTTT
CAWSVRATSGNTIYF
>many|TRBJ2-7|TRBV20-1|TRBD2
TGCAGTGCTACCCGGGGGCTAGCGGGTTACGAGCAGTACTTC
CSATRGLAGYEQYF
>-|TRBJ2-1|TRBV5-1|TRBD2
TGTGCCAGCAGAGATACTAGCGGGAGTCGATATGAGCAGTTCTTC
CASRDTSGSRYEQFF
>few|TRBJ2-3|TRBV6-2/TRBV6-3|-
TGTGCCAGCAAGGGCCTAAGGGGCACAACAGATACGCAGTATTTT
CASKGLRGTTDTQYF
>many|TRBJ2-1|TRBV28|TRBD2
TGTGCCAGCAGCCTGAGGGGACTAGCCCCCTACAATGAGCAGTTCTTC
CASSLRGLAPYNEQFF
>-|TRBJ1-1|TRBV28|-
TGTGCCAGTTATGACAGGCGGAACACTGAAGCTTTCTTT
CASYDRRNTEAFF
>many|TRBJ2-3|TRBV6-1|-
TGTGCCAGCAGTCCCAGGGTGGTAAATACGCAGTATTTT
CASSPRVVNTQYF
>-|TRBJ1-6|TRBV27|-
TGTGCCAGCAGTTTAAGGCAGACTGTAAATTCACCCCTCCACTTT
CASSLRQTVNSPLHF
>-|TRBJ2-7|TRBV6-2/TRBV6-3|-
TGTACCAGCGGCTTCAGGCCAGCAGCCTCCTACGAGCAGTACTTC
CTSGFRPAASYEQYF
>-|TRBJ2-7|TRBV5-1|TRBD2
TGCGCCAGCAGCGTGACTAGCGGGAGTTCCGACGAGCAGTACTTC
CASSVTSGSSDEQYF
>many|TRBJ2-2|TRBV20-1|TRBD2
TGCAGTGCTAGAGATCAAGGACTAGACGCCGGGGAGCTGTTTTTT
CSARDQGLDAGELFF
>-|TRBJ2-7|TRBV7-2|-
TGTGCCAGCAGCTTAGTCGGCGAGCAGCACTTC
CASSLVGEQHF
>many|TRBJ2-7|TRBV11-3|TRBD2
TGTGCCAGCAGCTTAGCGGGGGGGTCAACCTACGAGCAGTACTTC
CASSLAGGSTYEQYF
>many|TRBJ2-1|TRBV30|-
TGTGCCTGGAGTACCCAAGCACCGGGACAGCAGTTCTTC
CAWSTQAPGQQFF
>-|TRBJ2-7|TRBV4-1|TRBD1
TGCGCCAGCAGCCAAGACCGGGACAGGTATTACGAGCAGTACTTC
CASSQDRDRYYEQYF
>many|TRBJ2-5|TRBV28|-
TGTGCCAGCAGCGTCATAGGAGGTCCCCAAGAGACCCAGTACTTC
CASSVIGGPQETQYF
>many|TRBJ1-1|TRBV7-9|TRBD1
TGTGCCAGCAGCCTGACAAGGGGGACAGAGGGGACTGAAGCTTTCTTT
CASSLTRGTEGTEAFF
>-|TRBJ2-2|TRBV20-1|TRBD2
TGCAGTGCTAGAGCACGGACTAGCGGGATACTGTCCGGGGAGCTGTTTTTT
CSARARTSGILSGELFF
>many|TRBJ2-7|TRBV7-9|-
TGTGCCAGCAGGCCCTCGGCGTCCTACGAGCAGTACTTC
CASRPSASYEQYF
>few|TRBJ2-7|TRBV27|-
TGTGCCAGCAGTTTGCGGGACAACTACTACGAGCAGTACTTC
CASSLRDNYYEQYF
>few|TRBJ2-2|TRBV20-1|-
TGCAGTGCTAGAGATTCTGTGGTTACGAACACCGGGGAGCTGTTTTTT
CSARDSVVTNTGELFF
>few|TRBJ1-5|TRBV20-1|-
TGCAGTGCTAGAGATCAGGGCAGGGGCAGCAATCAGCCCCAGCATTTT
CSARDQGRGSNQPQHF
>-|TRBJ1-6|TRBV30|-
TGTGCCTGGAGTTTGGGACTAAATAATTCACCCCTCCACTTT
CAWSLGLNNSPLHF
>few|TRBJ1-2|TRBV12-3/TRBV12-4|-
TGTGCCAGCAGCCGGGGGGGGGGACGGCCCTATGGCTACACCTTC
CASSRGGGRPYGYTF